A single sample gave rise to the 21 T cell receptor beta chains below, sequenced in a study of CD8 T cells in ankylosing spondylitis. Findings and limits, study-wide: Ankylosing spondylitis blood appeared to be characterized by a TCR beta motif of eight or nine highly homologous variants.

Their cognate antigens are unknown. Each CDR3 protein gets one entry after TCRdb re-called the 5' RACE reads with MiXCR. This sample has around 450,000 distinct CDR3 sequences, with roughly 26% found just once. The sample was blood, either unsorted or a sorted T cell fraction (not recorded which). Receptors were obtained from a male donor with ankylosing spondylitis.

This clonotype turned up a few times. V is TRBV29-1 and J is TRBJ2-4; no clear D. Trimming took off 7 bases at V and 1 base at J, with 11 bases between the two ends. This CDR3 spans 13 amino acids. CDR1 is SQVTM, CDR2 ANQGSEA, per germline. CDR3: CSATRPAKNIQYF. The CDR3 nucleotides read TGCAGCGCCACACGCCCGGCCAAAAACATTCAGTACTTC.

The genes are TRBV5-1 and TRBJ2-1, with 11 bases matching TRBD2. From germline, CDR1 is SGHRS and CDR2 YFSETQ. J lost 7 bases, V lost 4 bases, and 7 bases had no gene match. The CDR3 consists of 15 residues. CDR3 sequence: CASSTGLAVVNEQFF. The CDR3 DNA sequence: TGCGCCAGCAGCACGGGACTAGCGGTTGTTAATGAGCAGTTCTTC.

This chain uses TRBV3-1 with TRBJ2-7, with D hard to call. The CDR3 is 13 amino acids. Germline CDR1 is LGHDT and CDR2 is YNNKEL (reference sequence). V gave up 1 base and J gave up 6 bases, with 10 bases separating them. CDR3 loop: CASSQGVWSEQYF. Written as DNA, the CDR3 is TGTGCCAGCAGCCAAGGAGTTTGGTCCGAGCAGTACTTC.

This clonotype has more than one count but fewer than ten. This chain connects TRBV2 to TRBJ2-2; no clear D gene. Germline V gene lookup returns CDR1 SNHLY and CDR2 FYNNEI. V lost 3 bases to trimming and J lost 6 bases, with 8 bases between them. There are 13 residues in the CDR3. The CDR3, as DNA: TGTGCCAGCAGTGAGCAGGCGTCCGGGGAGCTGTTTTTT. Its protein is CASSEQASGELFF.

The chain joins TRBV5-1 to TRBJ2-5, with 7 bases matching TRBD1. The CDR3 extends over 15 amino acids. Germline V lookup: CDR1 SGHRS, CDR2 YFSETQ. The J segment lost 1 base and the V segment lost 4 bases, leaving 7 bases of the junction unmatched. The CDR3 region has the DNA TGCGCCAGCAGCCCCGCCCGGGACAGCCAAGAGACCCAGTACTTC. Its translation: CASSPARDSQETQYF.

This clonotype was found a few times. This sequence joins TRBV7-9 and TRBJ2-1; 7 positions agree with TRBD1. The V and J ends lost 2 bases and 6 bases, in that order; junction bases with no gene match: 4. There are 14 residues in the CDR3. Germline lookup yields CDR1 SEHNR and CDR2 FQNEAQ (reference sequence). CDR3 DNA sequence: TGTGCCAGCAGCTTACGACAGGGTCTCAATGAGCAGTTCTTC. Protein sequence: CASSLRQGLNEQFF.

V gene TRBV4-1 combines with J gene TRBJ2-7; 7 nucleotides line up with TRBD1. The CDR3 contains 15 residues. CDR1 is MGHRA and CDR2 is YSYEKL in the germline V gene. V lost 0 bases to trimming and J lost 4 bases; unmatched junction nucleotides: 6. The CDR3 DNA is TGCGCCAGCAGCCAAGATTATCCGGGACAGTACGAGCAGTACTTC. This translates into CASSQDYPGQYEQYF.

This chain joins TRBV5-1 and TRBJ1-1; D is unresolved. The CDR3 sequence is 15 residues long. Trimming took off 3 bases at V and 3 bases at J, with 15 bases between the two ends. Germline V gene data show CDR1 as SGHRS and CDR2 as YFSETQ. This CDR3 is CASSSLPSTDTEAFF. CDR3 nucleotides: TGCGCCAGCAGCTCCCTTCCTTCAACGGACACTGAAGCTTTCTTT.

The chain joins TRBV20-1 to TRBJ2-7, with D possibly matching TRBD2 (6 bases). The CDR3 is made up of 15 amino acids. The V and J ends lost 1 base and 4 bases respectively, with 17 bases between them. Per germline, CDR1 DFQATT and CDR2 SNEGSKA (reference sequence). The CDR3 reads CSARARGRLLYEQYV. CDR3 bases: TGCAGTGCTAGAGCGCGGGGACGACTCTTGTACGAGCAGTACGTC.

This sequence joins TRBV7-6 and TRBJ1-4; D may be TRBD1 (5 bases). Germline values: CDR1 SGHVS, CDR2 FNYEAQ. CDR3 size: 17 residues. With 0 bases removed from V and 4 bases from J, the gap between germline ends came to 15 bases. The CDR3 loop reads CASSLAQGSVGNEKLFF. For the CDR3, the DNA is TGTGCCAGCAGCTTAGCGCAGGGCAGTGTCGGTAATGAAAAACTGTTTTTT.

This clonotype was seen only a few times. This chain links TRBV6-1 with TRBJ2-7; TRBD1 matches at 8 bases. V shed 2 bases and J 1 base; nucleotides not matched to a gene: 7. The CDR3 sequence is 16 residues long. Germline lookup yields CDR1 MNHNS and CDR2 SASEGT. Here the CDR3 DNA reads TGTGCCAGCAGTGAAATAATTAGACAGGGGTCCTACGAGCAGTACGTC. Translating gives CASSEIIRQGSYEQYV.

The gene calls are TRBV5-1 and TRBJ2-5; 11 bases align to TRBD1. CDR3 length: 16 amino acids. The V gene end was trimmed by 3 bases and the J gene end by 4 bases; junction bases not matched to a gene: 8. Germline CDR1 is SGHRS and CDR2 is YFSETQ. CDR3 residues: CASSSGTGGFPETQYF. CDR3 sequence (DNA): TGCGCCAGCAGCTCTGGGACAGGGGGATTCCCAGAGACCCAGTACTTC. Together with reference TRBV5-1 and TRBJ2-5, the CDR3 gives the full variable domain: KAGVTQTPRYLIKTRGQQVTLSCSPISGHRSVSWYQQTPGQGLQFLFEYFSETQRNKGNFPGRFSGRQFSNSRSEMNVSTLELGDSALYLCASSSGTGGFPETQYFGPGTRLLVL.

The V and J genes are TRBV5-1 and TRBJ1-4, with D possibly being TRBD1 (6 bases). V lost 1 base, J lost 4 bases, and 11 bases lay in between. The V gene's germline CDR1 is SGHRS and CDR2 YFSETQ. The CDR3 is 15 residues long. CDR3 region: CASSLKAGDNEKLFF. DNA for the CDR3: TGCGCCAGCAGCTTGAAGGCAGGGGATAATGAAAAACTGTTTTTT.

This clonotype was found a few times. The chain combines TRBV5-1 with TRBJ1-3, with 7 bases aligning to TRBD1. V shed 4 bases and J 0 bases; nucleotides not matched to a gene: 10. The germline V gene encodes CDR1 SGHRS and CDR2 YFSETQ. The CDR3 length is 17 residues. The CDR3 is CASSLGTDRYSGNTIYF. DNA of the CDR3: TGCGCCAGCAGCCTTGGGACAGACCGCTACTCTGGAAACACCATATATTTT.

The CDR3 protein is CASSFDMDTQYF. The CDR3 bases are TGTGCCAGCAGTTTTGACATGGATACGCAGTATTTT. The J gene is TRBJ2-3, the V gene TRBV6-1, with D unresolved. The CDR3 contains 12 residues. V dropped 5 bases and J dropped 6 bases, with 9 bases sitting between them. Germline CDR1 and CDR2: MNHNS and SASEGT.

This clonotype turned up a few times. The CDR3 nucleotides are TGTGCCAGCAGTTATAAAGGGGGCCACACTGAAGCTTTCTTT. Translation gives CASSYKGGHTEAFF. The rearrangement uses TRBV12-3 or TRBV12-4 and TRBJ1-1; 7 nucleotides align to TRBD1. V dropped 4 bases and J dropped 3; count of bases not matched to a gene: 5. CDR3 size: 14 residues.

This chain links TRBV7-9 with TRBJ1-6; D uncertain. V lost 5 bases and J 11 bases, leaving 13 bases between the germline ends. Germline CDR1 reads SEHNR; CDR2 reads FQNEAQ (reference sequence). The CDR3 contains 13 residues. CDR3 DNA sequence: TGTGCCAGCAGCCTGACATCGGTGGCACCCCTCCACTTT. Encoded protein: CASSLTSVAPLHF.

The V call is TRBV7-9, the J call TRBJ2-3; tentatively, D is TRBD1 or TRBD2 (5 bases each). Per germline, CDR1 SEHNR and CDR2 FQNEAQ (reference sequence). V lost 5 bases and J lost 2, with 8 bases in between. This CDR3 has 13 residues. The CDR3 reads CASSPGTTDTQYF. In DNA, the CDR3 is TGTGCCAGCAGCCCCGGGACCACAGATACGCAGTATTTT.

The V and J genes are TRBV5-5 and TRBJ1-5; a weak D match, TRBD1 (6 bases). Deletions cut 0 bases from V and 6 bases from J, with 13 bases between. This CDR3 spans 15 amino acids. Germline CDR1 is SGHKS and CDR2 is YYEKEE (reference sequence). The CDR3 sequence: CASSLAIRGGQPQHF. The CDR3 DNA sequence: TGTGCCAGCAGCTTGGCCATCAGGGGCGGTCAGCCCCAGCATTTT. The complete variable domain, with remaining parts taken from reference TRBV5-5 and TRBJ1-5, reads DAGVTQSPTHLIKTRGQQVTLRCSPISGHKSVSWYQQVLGQGPQFIFQYYEKEERGRGNFPDRFSARQFPNYSSELNVNALLLGDSALYLCASSLAIRGGQPQHFGDGTRLSIL.

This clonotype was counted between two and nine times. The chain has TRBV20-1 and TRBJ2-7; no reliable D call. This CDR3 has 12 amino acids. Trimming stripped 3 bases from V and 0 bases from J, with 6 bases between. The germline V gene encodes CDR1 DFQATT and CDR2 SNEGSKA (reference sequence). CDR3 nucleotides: TGCAGTGCTAGGACCTCCTCCTACGAGCAGTACTTC. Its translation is CSARTSSYEQYF.

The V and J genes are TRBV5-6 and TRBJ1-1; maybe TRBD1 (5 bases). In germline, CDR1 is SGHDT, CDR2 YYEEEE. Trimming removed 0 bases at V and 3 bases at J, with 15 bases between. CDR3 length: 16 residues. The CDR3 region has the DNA TGTGCCAGCAGCTTGGAGGGCCGGGGGTTGGACACTGAAGCTTTCTTT. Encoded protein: CASSLEGRGLDTEAFF.